A single sample is the source of the 31 T cell receptor beta chains below, sequenced in a study of human T cells and chemical hapten exposure. TCRdb re-analysed the RACE reads in MiXCR, keeping a single row per CDR3 protein. Among 100,000 or so distinct CDR3 sequences listed, around 34% were seen once. This sample's time point: patch test 3, about 24 weeks after DPC sensitization. Treatment here: therapeutic diphenylcyclopropenone sensitization with weekly scalp DPC. Sample: whole blood, taken in connection with sensitization to the hapten diphenylcyclopropenone (DPC). Every receptor here comes from a man in his forties with alopecia areata. Some clones in this sample may be carry-over from other donors' samples.

This clonotype has only a few counts. This chain links TRBV29-1 with TRBJ1-2; 7 bases are a match to TRBD1. J gave up 3 bases and V 8 bases, and 3 bases lay outside the gene matches. The CDR3 totals 11 residues. In germline, CDR1 is SQVTM, CDR2 ANQGSEA. CDR3 DNA sequence: TGCAGCCACGGACAGGACTATGGCTACACCTTC. Translated, it gives CSHGQDYGYTF.

The V gene is TRBV28, the J gene TRBJ2-3; the D gene is possibly TRBD2 (5 bases). Trimming stripped 10 bases from V and 2 bases from J, with 16 bases between. Germline assignment: CDR1 MDHEN and CDR2 SYDVKM. The CDR3 runs 14 residues. This CDR3 is CAIQDGGSTDTQYF. CDR3 DNA: TGTGCCATCCAGGATGGAGGATCCACAGATACGCAGTATTTT.

This chain connects TRBV28 to TRBJ2-3; TRBD2 might be the D (5 bases). This CDR3 region has 14 residues. The V and J ends lost 1 base and 9 bases respectively, with 14 bases between them. The germline CDR1 and CDR2 sequences are MDHEN and SYDVKM. CDR3 in amino acids: CASSLSGLSGTQYF. DNA for the CDR3: TGTGCCAGCAGTTTATCCGGACTGTCTGGGACGCAGTATTTT.

V gene TRBV5-1 combines with J gene TRBJ2-5, with a tentative D call TRBD1 (5 bases). The V gene's germline CDR1 is SGHRS and CDR2 YFSETQ. V lost 7 bases to trimming and J lost 4 bases, with 23 bases between them. The CDR3 is 16 amino acids. The CDR3 DNA reads TGCGCCAGCCGTCCGGGCTCAAGTACCCAGGGAGAGACCCAGTACTTC. Its translation: CASRPGSSTQGETQYF.

This clonotype was picked up many times. CDR3: CATSEEGPYTDTQYF. DNA of the CDR3: TGTGCCACCAGTGAGGAGGGGCCCTACACAGATACGCAGTATTTT. The rearrangement joins TRBV24-1 to TRBJ2-3, with D possibly being TRBD2 (6 bases). Germline loops: CDR1 KGHDR, CDR2 SFDVKD. V dropped 4 bases and J dropped 2 bases, with 12 bases sitting between them. This CDR3 has 15 amino acids.

This rearrangement joins TRBV7-9 to TRBJ2-5; the D gene could be TRBD1 or TRBD2 (5 bases each). The CDR3 spans 15 residues. Germline CDR1 SEHNR, CDR2 FQNEAQ (reference sequence). Trimming took 5 bases from V and 4 from J, leaving 17 bases between them. The CDR3 spells CASSPSQGGGETQYF. DNA of the CDR3: TGTGCCAGCAGCCCCAGCCAGGGTGGAGGAGAGACCCAGTACTTC.

V gene TRBV4-2 combines with J gene TRBJ2-1; 7 bases map to TRBD2. The V gene's germline CDR1 is LGHNA and CDR2 YNFKEQ. The length of the CDR3 is 14 residues. J was trimmed by 10 bases and V by 4 bases; bases with no gene match: 10. CDR3 loop: CASSPQRDWREQFF. The CDR3, as DNA: TGTGCCAGCAGCCCCCAGCGGGACTGGAGGGAGCAGTTCTTC.

The rearrangement uses TRBV20-1 and TRBJ1-1; 7 bases are a match to TRBD1. The ends lost 5 bases at V and 7 bases at J; junction bases unmatched: 10. This CDR3 is built from 13 residues. Germline V lookup: CDR1 DFQATT, CDR2 SNEGSKA (reference sequence). CDR3 loop: CSAVGQAPSEAFF. The CDR3 DNA is TGCAGTGCTGTCGGACAGGCGCCAAGTGAAGCTTTCTTT.

The V gene is TRBV9, the J gene TRBJ2-7; the D is unclear. V was shortened by 0 bases and J by 7 bases, with 11 bases between the two germline ends. Germline-derived CDR1 and CDR2 are SGDLS and YYNGEE. The CDR3 is 13 residues long. This CDR3 reads CASSVATHEEQYF. The CDR3 bases are TGTGCCAGCAGCGTAGCTACCCACGAGGAGCAGTACTTC.

The chain combines TRBV12-3 or TRBV12-4 with TRBJ2-5; D gene unclear. V gave up 2 bases and J gave up 3 bases, with 7 bases separating them. This CDR3 spans 13 amino acids. This chain's CDR3 is CASSLTGKETQYF. CDR3 nucleotides: TGTGCCAGCAGTTTAACCGGAAAAGAGACCCAGTACTTC.

The chain has TRBV6-5 and TRBJ2-3, with a weak D call TRBD2 (6 bases). Trimming removed 4 bases at V and 5 bases at J, with 16 bases between. CDR1 and CDR2 (germline): MNHEY, SVGAGI. The length of the CDR3 is 15 residues. The DNA of the CDR3 is TGTGCCAGCAGTTCGGGACTTCTCCGCGGAGATACGCAGTATTTT. Translation gives CASSSGLLRGDTQYF.

This chain joins TRBV23-1 and TRBJ2-7; TRBD2 aligns across 12 bases. TRBV23-1 is an open reading frame, and its role is uncertain. The CDR3 has 18 residues. Trimming took 0 bases from V and 5 from J; bases not matched to a gene: 11. The CDR3 sequence: CASSQSRASGRANHEQYV. CDR3 in DNA: TGCGCCAGCAGTCAATCCAGGGCTAGCGGGAGGGCGAACCACGAGCAGTACGTC.

The chain carries TRBV11-2 and TRBJ2-1; TRBD2 aligns across 7 bases. The CDR3 loop spans 14 amino acids. The germline V gene has CDR1 SGHAT and CDR2 FQNNGV. V trimming: 4 bases; J trimming: 9 bases; junction bases outside the gene matches: 9. In DNA, the CDR3 is TGTGCCAGCAGCTACCCCTTGGCGGGAGTTGAGCAGTTCTTC. Residues: CASSYPLAGVEQFF. Filled out from reference TRBV11-2 and TRBJ2-1, the complete variable domain reads EAGVAQSPRYKIIEKRQSVAFWCNPISGHATLYWYQQILGQGPKLLIQFQNNGVVDDSQLPKDRFSAERLKGVDSTLKIQPAKLEDSAVYLCASSYPLAGVEQFFGPGTRLTVL.

This clonotype was observed a few times. The gene calls are TRBV7-2 and TRBJ2-1, with 9 positions matching TRBD2. Germline-derived CDR1 and CDR2 are SGHTA and FQGNSA. The V segment lost 3 bases and the J segment 10 bases; nucleotides outside the gene matches: 10. There are 15 residues in the CDR3. The CDR3 bases are TGTGCCAGCAGCTTCCCACCGGCGGGAGGGTCGGAGCAGTTCTTC. Translation gives CASSFPPAGGSEQFF.

The V and J genes are TRBV20-1 and TRBJ2-3; D is uncertain. This CDR3 region has 14 residues. CDR1 and CDR2 from the germline V gene are DFQATT and SNEGSKA (reference sequence). V lost 1 base, J lost 4 bases, and 12 bases lay in between. This CDR3 reads CSARVEFSPDTQYF. CDR3 nucleotides: TGCAGTGCTAGAGTAGAGTTCTCACCAGATACGCAGTATTTT.

This clonotype was observed at least ten times. This chain joins TRBV28 and TRBJ2-3; 12 positions match TRBD2. Per the germline V gene, CDR1 is MDHEN and CDR2 is SYDVKM. The CDR3 runs to 18 residues. Unmatched junction bases numbered 11, after V lost 1 base and J lost 6 bases. This CDR3 is CASSLSSGLAGQGDTQYF. CDR3 nucleotides: TGTGCCAGCAGTTTATCTTCGGGACTAGCGGGCCAGGGGGATACGCAGTATTTT. Complete variable domain (other parts from reference TRBV28 and TRBJ2-3): DVKVTQSSRYLVKRTGEKVFLECVQDMDHENMFWYRQDPGLGLRLIYFSYDVKMKEKGDIPEGYSVSREKKERFSLILESASTNQTSMYLCASSLSSGLAGQGDTQYFGPGTRLTVL.

This chain uses TRBV10-3 with TRBJ2-3, with 8 nucleotides matching TRBD1. The CDR3 covers 16 residues. V shed 3 bases, J shed 2 bases, and the junction held 7 bases outside the gene matches. The germline V gene encodes CDR1 ENHRY and CDR2 SYGVKD. The CDR3 loop is CAISDPPGQDTDTQYF. The CDR3, as DNA: TGTGCCATCAGTGATCCTCCGGGACAGGACACAGATACGCAGTATTTT.

This clonotype was found a few times. The CDR3 loop is CASSSSGSGRNEQFF. In DNA, the CDR3 is TGTGCCAGCAGCTCGAGCGGGAGTGGTCGCAATGAGCAGTTCTTC. The chain combines TRBV7-9 with TRBJ2-1; 8 bases fit TRBD2. Germline V gene lookup returns CDR1 SEHNR and CDR2 FQNEAQ (reference sequence). The ends lost 4 bases at V and 6 bases at J; junction bases unmatched: 8. The CDR3 sequence is 15 residues long.

There are a few counts of this clonotype. The genes are TRBV30 and TRBJ2-5; D is uncertain. The CDR3 extends over 12 amino acids. V was clipped by 0 bases and J by 5 bases, with 7 bases between them. The germline V gene has CDR1 GTSNPN and CDR2 SVGIG (reference sequence). The CDR3 region has the DNA TGTGCCTGGAGTGTTAATAGGGAGACCCAGTACTTC. It yields the protein CAWSVNRETQYF.

This rearrangement joins TRBV29-1 to TRBJ1-1; D gene unclear. Germline CDR1 is SQVTM and CDR2 is ANQGSEA. The CDR3 consists of 11 residues. Trimming took 4 bases from V and 4 from J, leaving 7 bases between them. In DNA, the CDR3 is TGCAGCGTTGGTGAGAGCACTGAAGCTTTCTTT. Encoded protein: CSVGESTEAFF.

The CDR3 region has the DNA TGCAGTGCTAGAGATAGACTAGCGGGAGAGGGGGATACGCAGTATTTT. Translating gives CSARDRLAGEGDTQYF. The genes are TRBV20-1 and TRBJ2-3; 12 nucleotides align to TRBD2. Germline trimming cut 0 bases from V and 6 bases from J; bases unmatched to any gene: 7. Looked up from germline, CDR1 is DFQATT and CDR2 is SNEGSKA (reference sequence). CDR3 length: 16 residues.

With regard to this clonotype: The germline gene is not matched at one end of the junction; a read error may be the cause. The chain combines TRBV7-7 with TRBJ2-3, with 7 positions matching TRBD1. Germline V lookup: CDR1 SSHAT, CDR2 FNYEAQ (reference sequence). This CDR3 has 14 residues. In DNA, the CDR3 is TGTGCTAGCAGCCGGGACAGCTTCACAGATACGCAGTATTTT. This codes for CASSRDSFTDTQYF.

The chain has TRBV18 and TRBJ2-7, with 10 bases aligning to TRBD2. The V segment lost 0 bases and the J segment 7 bases; nucleotides outside the gene matches: 9. CDR3 size: 16 residues. From germline, CDR1 is KGHSH and CDR2 LQKENI. The CDR3 loop is CASSPPGLAVRQEQYV. The CDR3 nucleotides read TGTGCCAGCTCACCACCCGGACTAGCGGTACGTCAAGAGCAGTACGTC.

This clonotype was detected a few times. The chain uses TRBV30 and TRBJ2-3; 13 bases map to TRBD2. J gave up 7 bases and V 3 bases, and 7 bases lay outside the gene matches. The germline CDR1 and CDR2 sequences are GTSNPN and SVGIG (reference sequence). The CDR3 has 15 amino acids. The CDR3 loop is CAWSKTSGRSNTQYF. DNA of the CDR3: TGTGCCTGGAGCAAGACTAGCGGGAGGTCAAATACGCAGTATTTT.

This clonotype was seen a few times. The CDR3 spells CASSRPAGGPQETQYF. Here the CDR3 DNA reads TGTGCCAGCAGCCGCCCCGCGGGCGGACCACAAGAGACCCAGTACTTC. V usage is TRBV3-1 and J usage is TRBJ2-5; D perhaps matches TRBD2 (5 bases). The CDR3 sequence is 16 residues long. Trimming left V 4 bases short and J 2 bases short, with 17 bases between. Germline CDR1 reads LGHDT; CDR2 reads YNNKEL (reference sequence).

The chain uses TRBV6-2 or TRBV6-3 and TRBJ2-2; 14 bases are a match to TRBD2. V dropped 6 bases and J dropped 4; count of bases not matched to a gene: 13. Per germline, CDR1 MNHEY and CDR2 SVGEGT. This CDR3 has 19 residues. CDR3 in amino acids: CASSSNPGLAGVRTGELFF. In DNA form, the CDR3 reads TGTGCCAGCAGCTCAAATCCGGGACTAGCGGGAGTCCGCACCGGGGAGCTGTTTTTT.

The table lists this clonotype with a few counts. V usage is TRBV5-1 and J usage is TRBJ2-7; D ambiguous. The germline CDR1 and CDR2 sequences are SGHRS and YFSETQ. V lost 6 bases and J lost 2, with 15 bases in between. The CDR3 is 14 residues long. This CDR3 is CASNHRQNTYEQYV. CDR3 nucleotides: TGCGCCAGCAATCATCGGCAGAATACCTACGAGCAGTACGTC.

The gene calls are TRBV28 and TRBJ1-1; possible D gene TRBD1, 5 bases. The CDR3 length is 12 residues. The germline V gene has CDR1 MDHEN and CDR2 SYDVKM. The V and J ends lost 7 bases and 8 bases respectively, with 14 bases between them. CDR3 sequence: CASTPGAREAFF. The CDR3 region has the DNA TGTGCCAGCACCCCCGGGGCCAGGGAAGCTTTCTTT.

The gene calls are TRBV2 and TRBJ2-7; no firm D call. Trimming cost V 4 bases and J 4 bases, with 2 bases left between them. The CDR3 is made up of 10 amino acids. Germline CDR1 SNHLY, CDR2 FYNNEI. The chain's CDR3 is CASSVYEQYF. The CDR3, as DNA: TGTGCCAGCAGTGTATACGAGCAGTACTTC.

This clonotype is classed as medium-sized (0.01 to 0.1%). This chain links TRBV7-9 with TRBJ1-1; tentative D call: TRBD1 (6 bases). Trimming cost V 5 bases and J 4 bases, with 11 bases left between them. CDR3 length: 13 amino acids. Germline V gene lookup returns CDR1 SEHNR and CDR2 FQNEAQ (reference sequence). The CDR3 loop reads CASSQQGLTEAFF. CDR3 coding DNA: TGTGCCAGCAGCCAACAGGGACTCACTGAAGCTTTCTTT.

The chain carries TRBV14 and TRBJ2-2, with D maybe TRBD2 (5 bases). Germline V CDR1 and CDR2: SGHDN, FVKESK. This CDR3 has 17 residues. Trimming stripped 0 bases from V and 1 base from J, with 12 bases between. CDR3 DNA sequence: TGTGCCAGCAGCCAAGACCCGGGGAATCGGAACACCGGGGAGCTGTTTTTT. Encoded protein: CASSQDPGNRNTGELFF.